These T cell receptor beta chains were read from a single sample in a study of blood T cell repertoires in COVID-19. TCRdb's copy holds only in-frame clones and misses some; the assay was immunoSEQ multiplex PCR. The data contain about 170,000 clones, 70% to 90% of them singletons. The source material was peripheral blood. Receptors originate from a man in his sixties who had recovered from COVID-19. The conserved cysteine and the conserved F or W are not part of the CDR3 here. D genes are given only for firm matches.

TRBD2	TRBJ2-7	13	TRBV18	ASSSGRAGSYEQY
.	TRBJ2-1	14	TRBV7-3	ASSLAGPSHRDEQF
TRBD2	TRBJ2-7	13	TRBV11-1	ASSPMGGGSYEQY
.	TRBJ1-1	11	TRBV7-2	ASSNYGGTEAF
.	TRBJ2-3	9	TRBV12-3/TRBV12-4	ASSTGDTQY
TRBD1	TRBJ1-2	12	TRBV25-1	ASSGKGGGYGYT
.	TRBJ1-1	14	TRBV6-5	ASSYGFRGSNTEAF
TRBD1	TRBJ2-5	14	TRBV14	ASSQPLGQGKETQY
TRBD1	TRBJ1-6	14	TRBV5-1	ASSLGDRHYNSPLH
.	TRBJ1-2	10	TRBV19	ASSILSGGYT
TRBD2	TRBJ2-1	17	TRBV6-1	ASSAPLAGALALYNEQF
.	TRBJ2-5	13	TRBV7-6	ASSLSVFQAETQY
.	TRBJ1-5	16	TRBV2	ASSLRGDSSYSNQPQH
.	TRBJ1-2	15	TRBV2	ASSRHAGMIINYGYT
.	TRBJ2-3	10	TRBV6-5	ASRGAPDTQY
TRBD2	TRBJ2-3	13	TRBV9	ASSVGGGFADTQY
.	TRBJ1-4	13	TRBV7-2	ASSLGWGGGEKLF
.	TRBJ2-3	12	TRBV7-7	ASSRRGFTDTQY
.	TRBJ2-2	11	TRBV29-1	SVYRDSTGELF
.	TRBJ2-7	14	TRBV2	ASNLQTGAGFYEQY
TRBD1	TRBJ1-1	16	TRBV18	ASSPDGQGVGSNTEAF
.	TRBJ2-5	13	TRBV5-4	ASGSRGSGQETQY
TRBD1	TRBJ2-7	12	TRBV19	ASSIRDSPYEQY
.	TRBJ1-1	12	TRBV19	ASSFTGGGTEAF
.	TRBJ1-3	12	TRBV7-8	ASSSQGPGNTIY
.	TRBJ2-7	13	TRBV2	ASHPGAGENYEQY
.	TRBJ1-3	11	TRBV30	AWSSSSGNTIY